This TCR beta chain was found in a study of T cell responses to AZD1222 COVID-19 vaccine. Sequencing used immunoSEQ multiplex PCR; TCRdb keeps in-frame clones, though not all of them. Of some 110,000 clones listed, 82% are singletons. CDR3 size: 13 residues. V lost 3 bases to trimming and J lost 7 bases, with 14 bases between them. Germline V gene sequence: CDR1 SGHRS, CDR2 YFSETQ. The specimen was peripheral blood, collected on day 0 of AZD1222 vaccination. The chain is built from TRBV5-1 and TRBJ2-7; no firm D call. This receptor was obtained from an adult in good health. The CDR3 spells CASSSITDGEQYF. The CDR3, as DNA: TGCGCCAGCAGCTCGATTACAGATGGGGAGCAGTACTTC.